The sequence of this T cell receptor beta chain was determined in a study of shared clonotypes between healthy human individuals. Losses at the gene ends were 4 bases for V and 10 bases for J; bases not matched to a gene: 7. The CDR3 has 14 residues. Germline V lookup: CDR1 MDHEN, CDR2 SYDVKM. The repertoire was sequenced with immunoSEQ multiplex PCR; TCRdb's copy has only in-frame clones and lacks some. The sample contains some 500,000 clones, 75% to 80% of which appear only once. The receptor's source is a woman aged 40 to 55 in good health. Some clones in this sample may be carry-over from other donors' samples. The sequencing input was PBMCs. The chain joins TRBV28 to TRBJ2-1; 10 bases align to TRBD1. CDR3 in DNA: TGTGCCAGCAGTTCCCGGGACAGGGGAAAGGAGCAGTTCTTC. Its protein is CASSSRDRGKEQFF.